One sample yielded the 26 T cell receptor beta chains listed below, sequenced in a study of blood T cell repertoires in COVID-19 (dated by TCRdb to 2019 to 2021). The library was prepared using the immunoSEQ multiplex PCR assay. The clones in this table, taken by TCRdb from immuneACCESS, are in-frame only. Not every clone is retained; where verified, under half of the shortfall comes from an unresolved V gene, and the cause of the rest is unknown. This sample holds fewer than 150,000 clones; approximately 86% were observed only once. Jointly, the top ten make up about 16% of the sample. The specimen sequenced was peripheral blood. These receptors all come from a woman aged 45-65 years who had recovered from COVID-19.

This chain links TRBV5-5 with TRBJ1-3; D remains ambiguous. Germline CDR1 reads SGHKS; CDR2 reads YYEKEE (reference sequence). The CDR3 has 15 residues. With 1 base removed from V and 0 bases from J, the gap between germline ends came to 8 bases. The CDR3 bases are TGTGCCAGCAGCTTGCGGGGTCCCTCTGGAAACACCATATATTTT. It is translated as CASSLRGPSGNTIYF.

The CDR3 DNA follows: TGTGCCAGCAGCTTAAGCGTTTTTGCGGATCAGCCCCAGCATTTT. It yields the protein CASSLSVFADQPQHF. The chain couples TRBV7-8 to TRBJ1-5; unclear D gene. Trimming shortened V by 2 bases and J by 5 bases, and 13 bases separated the two germline ends. The germline V gene has CDR1 SGHVS and CDR2 FQNEAQ. The CDR3 is 15 residues long.

The chain is built from TRBV29-1 and TRBJ1-1; D remains ambiguous. V was cut by 7 bases and J by 0 bases, with 9 bases left in between. The CDR3 totals 12 residues. CDR1 SQVTM and CDR2 ANQGSEA come from the germline V gene. The CDR3 region is CSAASVNTEAFF. CDR3 DNA: TGCAGCGCCGCATCGGTGAACACTGAAGCTTTCTTT.

This clone was recorded once. DNA of the CDR3: TGTGCCAGTAGTAATGTGGGACTAGCGGGAAAGGGCACGAGTTTGGATACGCAGTATTTT. Its protein product is CASSNVGLAGKGTSLDTQYF. The rearrangement links TRBV19 to TRBJ2-3, with 13 bases aligning to TRBD2. This CDR3 spans 20 amino acids. Unmatched junction bases numbered 19, after V lost 4 bases and J lost 6 bases. Germline V gene sequence: CDR1 LNHDA, CDR2 SQIVND (reference sequence).

The chain links TRBV7-2 to TRBJ2-3; 8 bases line up with TRBD2. The CDR3 length is 15 residues. CDR1 is SGHTA, CDR2 FQGNSA, per germline. V was pared by 1 base and J by 8 bases, with 8 bases of the junction left unmatched. The CDR3 coding sequence is TGTGCCAGCAGCTTAGGCCCGGGACTAGGGGGTACGCAGTATTTT. It translates to CASSLGPGLGGTQYF.

The rearrangement links TRBV2 to TRBJ1-3, with D hard to call. The germline V and J ends were trimmed by 4 bases and 5 bases, with 12 bases remaining between them. This CDR3 has 14 residues. Germline V lookup: CDR1 SNHLY, CDR2 FYNNEI. This CDR3 is CASSVYPERNTIYF. DNA of the CDR3: TGTGCCAGCAGTGTTTACCCGGAGAGAAACACCATATATTTT.

This sequence joins TRBV15 and TRBJ2-7; 10 bases map to TRBD2. V lost 6 bases and J lost 3; bases outside the gene matches: 2. The CDR3 consists of 13 residues. From germline, CDR1 is LNHNV and CDR2 YYDKDF (reference sequence). The CDR3 spells CATRASGSYEQYF. In nucleotides, the CDR3 is TGTGCCACCAGGGCTAGCGGGAGCTACGAGCAGTACTTC.

The rearrangement links TRBV3-1 (or the pseudogene TRBV3-2) to TRBJ1-2, with D perhaps TRBD1 (6 bases). V lost 1 base, J lost 2 bases, and 14 bases lay in between. The CDR3 sequence is 16 residues long. Germline values: CDR1 LGHDT, CDR2 YNNKEL (reference sequence). CDR3 sequence (DNA): TGTGCCAGCAGCCAAGGCGGCAGGGGAGCGAACTATGGCTACACCTTC. Its translation: CASSQGGRGANYGYTF.

V is TRBV6-1 and J is TRBJ2-5; D possibly corresponds to TRBD2 (5 bases). V was pared by 1 base and J by 7 bases, with 16 bases between. This CDR3 has 15 amino acids. The germline V gene encodes CDR1 MNHNS and CDR2 SASEGT. The CDR3 loop is CASSEGPETGRTQYF. DNA for the CDR3: TGTGCCAGCAGTGAAGGTCCTGAAACTGGGAGGACCCAGTACTTC.

The chain has TRBV12-3 or TRBV12-4 and TRBJ1-5; D is possibly TRBD1 (6 bases). The CDR3 contains 13 residues. The V end was cut by 7 bases, the J end by 5 bases, with 12 bases between. The CDR3 DNA sequence: TGTGCCAGCAATAGTGACAGGTATCAGCCCCAGCATTTT. This translates into CASNSDRYQPQHF.

V gene TRBV2 combines with J gene TRBJ2-3; perhaps TRBD2 as D (6 bases). The V gene lost 7 bases and the J gene lost 6 bases, with 11 bases spanning the gap. The CDR3 consists of 12 residues. Per germline, CDR1 SNHLY and CDR2 FYNNEI. The CDR3 loop is CASKMSGDTQYF. CDR3 nucleotide sequence: TGTGCCAGCAAAATGAGCGGGGATACGCAGTATTTT. The variable domain in full, completed from reference TRBV2 and TRBJ2-3, reads EPEVTQTPSHQVTQMGQEVILRCVPISNHLYFYWYRQILGQKVEFLVSFYNNEISEKSEIFDDQFSVERPDGSNFTLKIRSTKLEDSAMYFCASKMSGDTQYFGPGTRLTVL.

Written as DNA, the CDR3 is TGTGCCAGCTCTCAGGGTTGGGATTCACCCCTCCACTTT. Its protein product is CASSQGWDSPLHF. The chain carries TRBV18 and TRBJ1-6; a possible D gene is TRBD1 (5 bases). The CDR3 covers 13 residues. Trimming removed 6 bases at V and 8 bases at J, with 11 bases between. Per the germline V gene, CDR1 is KGHSH and CDR2 is LQKENI. Full variable domain (remainder filled in from reference TRBV18 and TRBJ1-6): NAGVMQNPRHLVRRRGQEARLRCSPMKGHSHVYWYRQLPEEGLKFMVYLQKENIIDESGMPKERFSAEFPKEGPSILRIQQVVRGDSAAYFCASSQGWDSPLHFGNGTRLTVT.

The chain links TRBV29-1 to TRBJ2-7; 11 positions match TRBD2. Germline CDR1 and CDR2: SQVTM and ANQGSEA. There are 15 residues in the CDR3. Trimming at V came to 1 base and at J to 3 bases, leaving 5 bases not matched to a gene. CDR3 DNA sequence: TGCAGCGTTGAAGTTGGGACTAGCGGTCTCTACGAGCAGTACTTC. Amino acids: CSVEVGTSGLYEQYF.

V gene TRBV7-2 combines with J gene TRBJ2-3; D is uncertain. The ends were cut back, 7 bases at V and 2 bases at J, with 13 bases in the middle. The CDR3 extends over 14 amino acids. Per the germline V gene, CDR1 is SGHTA and CDR2 is FQGNSA. The CDR3 DNA follows: TGTGCCAGCATCCCCTCGCGCCACACAGATACGCAGTATTTT. This codes for CASIPSRHTDTQYF.

The chain carries TRBV4-1 and TRBJ1-2; 12 bases map to TRBD1. CDR3 size: 17 residues. V shed 4 bases, J shed 4 bases, and the junction held 10 bases outside the gene matches. Germline CDR1 and CDR2: MGHRA and YSYEKL. CDR3 bases: TGCGCCAGCAGCCGAGGATCGGGACAGGGGGCCACCTATGGCTACACCTTC. Its protein is CASSRGSGQGATYGYTF.

The V gene is TRBV12-3 or TRBV12-4, the J gene TRBJ2-5; TRBD1 agrees at 7 bases. CDR3 size: 12 residues. Losses at the gene ends were 6 bases for V and 7 bases for J; bases not matched to a gene: 5. The CDR3 here is CASRRDRGTQYF. CDR3 DNA: TGTGCCAGCAGAAGGGACAGAGGGACCCAGTACTTC.

This chain links TRBV5-4 with TRBJ1-2; TRBD1 is a possible D gene (6 bases). Trimming cost V 3 bases and J 4 bases, with 19 bases left between them. CDR1 and CDR2 from the germline V gene are SGHNT and YYREEE (reference sequence). This CDR3 is built from 16 residues. The CDR3 DNA reads TGTGCCAGCAGCTCCGGACAGACTCAACTTTTCTATGGCTACACCTTC. It yields the protein CASSSGQTQLFYGYTF.

This clone was counted a single time. The rearrangement uses TRBV18 and TRBJ2-6, with TRBD1 matching 8 bases. This CDR3 is built from 17 residues. After removal of 1 base from V and 4 bases from J, the junction contained 6 bases not matched to a gene. Germline CDR1 is KGHSH and CDR2 is LQKENI. The CDR3 here is CASSPRTGFLGANVLTF. CDR3 in DNA: TGTGCCAGCTCACCACGGACAGGGTTTTTGGGGGCCAACGTCCTGACTTTC.

A single count supports this clone. The chain combines TRBV7-3 with TRBJ1-3, with no clear D. CDR1 is SGHTA and CDR2 is FQGTGA in the germline V gene. The CDR3 is made up of 13 amino acids. Trimming shortened V by 4 bases and J by 4 bases, and 8 bases separated the two germline ends. For the CDR3, the DNA is TGTGCCAGCAGCTCAGGTTTCGGAAACACCATATATTTT. Its translation is CASSSGFGNTIYF.

As concerns this clone: The same CDR3 also results from other DNA sequences found in this sample. The V gene is TRBV24-1, the J gene TRBJ2-1; TRBD2 aligns across 10 bases. In germline, CDR1 is KGHDR, CDR2 SFDVKD. With 3 bases clipped from V and 0 bases from J, the junction kept 1 base outside the gene matches. This CDR3 is 16 amino acids long. The CDR3 DNA reads TGTGCCACCAGTGATCCTAGCGGGAGCTCCTACAATGAGCAGTTCTTC. It translates to CATSDPSGSSYNEQFF.

J is TRBJ2-7 and V is TRBV11-2; weak D call: TRBD2 (6 bases). This CDR3 has 15 amino acids. In germline, CDR1 is SGHAT, CDR2 FQNNGV. With 1 base removed from V and 1 base from J, the gap between germline ends came to 11 bases. CDR3 sequence reads: CASSLAGVASYEQYF. The CDR3 region has the DNA TGTGCCAGCAGCTTAGCGGGGGTAGCTTCCTACGAGCAGTACTTC.

V is TRBV7-8 and J is TRBJ1-5; tentatively, D is TRBD1 (6 bases). The CDR3 length is 17 residues. Germline CDR1 is SGHVS and CDR2 is FQNEAQ. V gave up 7 bases and J gave up 7 bases, with 26 bases separating them. This chain's CDR3 is CASIPGFRGGQGQPQHF. The CDR3 nucleotides read TGTGCCAGCATCCCTGGGTTTCGGGGGGGGCAGGGACAGCCCCAGCATTTT.

The V call is TRBV6-5, the J call TRBJ2-2; 10 bases agree with TRBD1. This CDR3 contains 15 residues. V shed 6 bases, J shed 6 bases, and the junction held 7 bases outside the gene matches. Per germline, CDR1 MNHEY and CDR2 SVGAGI. CDR3 sequence: CASRADRGLAGELFF. The CDR3 bases are TGTGCCAGCAGAGCGGACAGGGGGTTAGCCGGGGAGCTGTTTTTT.

This chain links TRBV7-9 with TRBJ1-2; tentative D call: TRBD1 (6 bases). Trimming took 5 bases from V and 2 from J, leaving 12 bases between them. The CDR3 is made up of 14 amino acids. CDR1 is SEHNR, CDR2 FQNEAQ, per germline (reference sequence). In nucleotides, the CDR3 is TGTGCCAGCAGCCGCAGGGGCCCAAACTATGGCTACACCTTC. Protein: CASSRRGPNYGYTF.

The genes are TRBV30 and TRBJ1-6, with D perhaps matching TRBD1 (6 bases). Germline CDR1 is GTSNPN and CDR2 is SVGIG (reference sequence). Trimming took 0 bases from V and 1 from J, leaving 10 bases between them. The CDR3 sequence is 16 residues long. The CDR3 DNA reads TGTGCCTGGAGTGTGGGGGGGCCGTCCTATAATTCACCCCTCCACTTT. Its translation: CAWSVGGPSYNSPLHF.

The rearrangement links TRBV4-2 to TRBJ2-3; 9 nucleotides agree with TRBD2. V shed 2 bases, J shed 3 bases, and the junction held 6 bases outside the gene matches. CDR1 is LGHNA and CDR2 is YNFKEQ in the germline V gene. CDR3 size: 16 residues. The CDR3 region is CASSQSRGGLTDTQYF. The CDR3, as DNA: TGTGCCAGCAGCCAATCGCGGGGGGGCCTGACAGATACGCAGTATTTT.